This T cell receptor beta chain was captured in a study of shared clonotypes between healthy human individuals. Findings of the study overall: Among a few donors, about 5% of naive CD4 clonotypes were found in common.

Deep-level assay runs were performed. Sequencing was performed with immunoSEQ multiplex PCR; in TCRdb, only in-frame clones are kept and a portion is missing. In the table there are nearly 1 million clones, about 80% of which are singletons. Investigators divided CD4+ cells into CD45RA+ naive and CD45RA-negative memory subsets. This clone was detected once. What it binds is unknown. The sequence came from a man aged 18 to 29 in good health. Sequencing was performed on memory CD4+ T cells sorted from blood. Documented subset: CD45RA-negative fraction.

The CDR3 nucleotides read TGTGCCAGTAGTACCTCCCGCGAGCAGTACTTC. This codes for CASSTSREQYF. The chain links TRBV19 to TRBJ2-7; no reliable D call. Germline V gene data show CDR1 as LNHDA and CDR2 as SQIVND (reference sequence). CDR3 length: 11 residues. Trimming took 4 bases from V and 6 from J, leaving 7 bases between them.